The present entry profiles one T cell receptor (beta chain) with its context. Its matching antigen is unknown. Healthy individuals who donated bone marrow served as the donors. This sample stems from a study of cytomegalovirus exposure and HLA in healthy donors. Study results and caveats: A later analysis revealed that TCR association rates differed between HLA loci, peaking at DRB1 and bottoming out at HLA-C.

The CDR3 runs 15 residues. V trimming: 0 bases; J trimming: 2 bases; junction bases outside the gene matches: 4. Germline V gene sequence: CDR1 SGHTS, CDR2 YDEGEE. Primers included in the PCR were 60 Vbeta and 13 Jbeta primers. Here immunoSEQ multiplex PCR was the method, and the copy in TCRdb shows in-frame clones only, minus some. The data show around 130,000 clones, 77% seen once. This clonotype was obtained from a man aged 18 to 30 in good health and CMV-seropositive. The chain combines TRBV5-8 with TRBJ1-1; 7 bases fit TRBD1. Input material: PBMCs. DNA of the CDR3: TGTGCCAGCAGCTTGGAGGGGGCGGCCAACACTGAAGCTTTCTTT. Its protein is CASSLEGAANTEAFF.